This T cell receptor beta chain was identified during a study of beta chain features in type 1 diabetes (dated by TCRdb to 2016 to 2019). Regarding the complete study: Mean age, gender distribution, total cell number and subset yield were not different between patients and healthy donors. Regulatory and stem cell-like memory subsets were isolated from only 8 patients and about 8 healthy donors, whereas naive and central memory subsets came from all 30 or so donors. A total of 90 million to 130 million sorted cells were examined across all samples, and a strong correlation was observed between cell number per subset and RNA yield. The study compared TCRB repertoires of sorted circulating CD4+ T cell subsets between recently diagnosed type 1 diabetes patients and matched healthy donors. General study outcomes and caveats: Because cDNA rather than genomic DNA was sequenced, highly expressing activated cells could have been over-represented, although no difference in activation and CD3 levels was found between groups. Shorter templates might have been favored by PCR, but patient and control samples were amplified and corrected together, so both groups would have been affected equally by any skew. A moderate but significant shortening of TCRB CDR3 length was observed in type 1 diabetes patients in all four CD4+ subsets. Naive, central memory and regulatory TCRB repertoires appeared to be more similar among patients than among healthy donors. Patients with type 1 diabetes made fewer insertions and deleted more nucleotides at VDJ recombination sites, implying thymic rearrangement abnormalities. HLA sub-analyses involved small numbers of individuals, so any influence of HLA type on TCRB rearrangement remained unresolved.

All of the isolated RNA was reverse transcribed with the High Capacity cDNA Reverse Transcription Kit, so expressed TCRB transcripts were sequenced. Deep immunoSEQ sequencing was applied to naive, central memory and regulatory T cell samples, giving an average of roughly 3.5 million total reads per sample. Sorted cells were lysed in RLT buffer, and RNA was extracted using DNase-treated RNeasy Micro or Mini kits according to cell number. Each cell subset was processed on its own to prevent cross-contamination, while patient and healthy donor samples were processed together. The immunoSEQ multiplex PCR was used to amplify TCRB sequences from cDNA, yielding 87-bp fragments that span the CDR3 region. The amplicons were sequenced using the Illumina HiSeq platform. The original pipeline was this. PCR bias was computationally corrected using synthetic template baselines, reads within Hamming distance 2 were collapsed, and singletons that could not be merged were discarded. Reads were aligned against IMGT so that V, D and J genes, CDR3 length and insertions or deletions at six rearrangement sites could be assigned. Within each subset, clonotype counts were normalized to the number of sorted cells before true diversity and Gini coefficients were calculated with the tcR R package. The overlap coefficient, calculated on TCRB nucleotide sequences, was used to quantify repertoire sharing. The immuneACCESS repertoire file appears here via TCRdb, limited to in-frame rearrangements. These files lack a portion of the clones; in checked studies, under half of the deficit traces to unresolved V genes, and the cause of the others is not known. Clone size and the V and J calls come from that table; the DNA yielded D and trimming. For this sample the table gives about 160,000 clones, of which less than 9.5% were detected only once. The ten largest clonotypes hold 0.94% of the sample.

The CDR3, from cysteine to phenylalanine, totals 15 residues. CDR3 DNA only is kept here, 45 bases in frame from base 1. V is reduced by 5 bases and J by 4 bases, leaving a spacing of 17 bases between them. From a lookup of the germline V gene, CDR1 and CDR2 are SGHTA and FQGNSA. A single peripheral blood draw of about 120 mL on average was collected from each donor into heparinised tubes. Using a panel that included CD45RO, CCR7, CD25, CD127, CD95 and CD27, naive, central memory, regulatory and stem cell-like memory CD4+ T cells were sorted on a BD FACSAria II. A purity above 95% was achieved for all sorted populations. PBMCs were separated immediately by Lymphoprep density gradient centrifugation and were stained directly, without being cultured. So that batch effects would be minimized, each experiment stained and sorted samples in pairs, pairing one healthy donor with one patient. A word on this clone: Its antigen is currently not known. No much larger clonotype is one base removed from it; base qualities were not supplied.

Rearrangement joined TRBV7-2 to TRBJ1-1; perhaps TRBD1 is the D gene, with 5 bases matching. The sequencing input was central memory CD4+ T cells from blood. This clonotype was obtained from a middle-aged woman with type 1 diabetes. CDR3 protein: CASSRAGMAGTEAFF. The nucleotide sequence is TGTGCCAGCAGCCGCGCAGGGATGGCAGGCACTGAAGCTTTCTTT. The CDR3 plus the reference TRBV7-2 and TRBJ1-1 genes for the other parts give the full variable domain: GAGVSQSPSNKVTEKGKDVELRCDPISGHTALYWYRQSLGQGLEFLIYFQGNSAPDKSGLPSDRFSAERTGGSVSTLTIQRTQQEDSAVYLCASSRAGMAGTEAFFGQGTRLTVV.